The entry that follows covers one TCR beta chain sequence. Its antigen is currently unknown. This specimen comes from a study of CD8 T cells in ankylosing spondylitis. Points from the study as a whole: Those disease-linked clones were CD8+; they were also relatively rare in peripheral blood. Certain motif variants had earlier been reported in reactive arthritis synovial fluid and blood. Reportedly, matched ankylosing spondylitis synovial fluid was significantly enriched for disease-linked clones. In ankylosing spondylitis blood, a motif of about 8 highly homologous TCR beta variants appeared characteristic.

It was by quantitative 5'-RACE with molecular barcodes that TCR beta libraries were made. In TCRdb, the 5' RACE reads were re-called with MiXCR into one record per CDR3 protein. Among about 450,000 distinct CDR3 sequences listed, roughly 25% were seen once. This receptor was obtained from a male donor with ankylosing spondylitis. Sequenced sample: blood, either unsorted or a sorted T cell fraction (not recorded which).

CDR3 sequence (DNA): TGTGCCAGCAGCCGCTACCCGGGAAGCGACACCGGGGAGCTGTTTTTT. Translation gives CASSRYPGSDTGELFF. The chain employs TRBV6-1 and TRBJ2-2; D might be TRBD2 (5 bases). V dropped 6 bases and J dropped 3 bases, with 17 bases sitting between them. The V gene's germline CDR1 is MNHNS and CDR2 SASEGT. The CDR3 extends over 16 amino acids.